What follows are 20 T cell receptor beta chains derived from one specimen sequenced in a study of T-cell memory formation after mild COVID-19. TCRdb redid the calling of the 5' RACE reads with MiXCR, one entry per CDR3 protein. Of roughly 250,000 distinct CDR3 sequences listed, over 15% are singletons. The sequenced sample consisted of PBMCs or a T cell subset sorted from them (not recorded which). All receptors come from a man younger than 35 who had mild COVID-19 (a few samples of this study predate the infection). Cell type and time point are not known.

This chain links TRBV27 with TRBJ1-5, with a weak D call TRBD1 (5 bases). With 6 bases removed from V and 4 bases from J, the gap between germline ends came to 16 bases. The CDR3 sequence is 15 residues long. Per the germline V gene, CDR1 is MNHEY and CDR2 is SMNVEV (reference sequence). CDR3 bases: TGTGCCAGCAGGCTACGGGGGGTCGGGAATCAGCCCCAGCATTTT. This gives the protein CASRLRGVGNQPQHF.

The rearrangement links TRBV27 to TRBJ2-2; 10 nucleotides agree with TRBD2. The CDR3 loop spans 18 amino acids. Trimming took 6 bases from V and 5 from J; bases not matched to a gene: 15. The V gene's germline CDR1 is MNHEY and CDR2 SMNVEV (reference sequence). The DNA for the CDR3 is TGTGCCAGCAGCCCAACTGCGAGCGGGGGGGATCGAACCGGGGAGCTGTTTTTT. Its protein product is CASSPTASGGDRTGELFF.

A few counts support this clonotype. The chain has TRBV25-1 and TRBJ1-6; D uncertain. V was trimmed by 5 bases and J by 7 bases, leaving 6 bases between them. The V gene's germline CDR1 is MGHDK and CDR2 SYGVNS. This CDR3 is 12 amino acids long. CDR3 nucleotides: TGTGCCAGCAGTTGGCTGAATTCACCCCTCCACTTT. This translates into CASSWLNSPLHF.

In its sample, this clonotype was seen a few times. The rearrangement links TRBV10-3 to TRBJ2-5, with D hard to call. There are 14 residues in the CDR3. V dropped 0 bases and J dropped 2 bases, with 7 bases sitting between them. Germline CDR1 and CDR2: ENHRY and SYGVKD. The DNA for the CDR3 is TGTGCCATCAGTGAGTCGCTGGGGCAAGAGACCCAGTACTTC. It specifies CAISESLGQETQYF.

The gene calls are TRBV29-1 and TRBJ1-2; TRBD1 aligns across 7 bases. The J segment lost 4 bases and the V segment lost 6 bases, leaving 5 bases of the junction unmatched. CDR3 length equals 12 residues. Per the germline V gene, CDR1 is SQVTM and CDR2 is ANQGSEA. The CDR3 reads CSVAQGTYGYTF. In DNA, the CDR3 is TGCAGCGTGGCACAGGGGACCTATGGCTACACCTTC.

The CDR3 reads CASSLTVTDTQYF. The DNA for the CDR3 is TGTGCCAGCAGCCTGACAGTCACAGATACGCAGTATTTT. The rearrangement joins TRBV5-6 to TRBJ2-3; possible D gene TRBD1, 5 bases. Deletions cut 4 bases from V and 2 bases from J, with 8 bases between. Germline V gene lookup returns CDR1 SGHDT and CDR2 YYEEEE. This CDR3 has 13 amino acids.

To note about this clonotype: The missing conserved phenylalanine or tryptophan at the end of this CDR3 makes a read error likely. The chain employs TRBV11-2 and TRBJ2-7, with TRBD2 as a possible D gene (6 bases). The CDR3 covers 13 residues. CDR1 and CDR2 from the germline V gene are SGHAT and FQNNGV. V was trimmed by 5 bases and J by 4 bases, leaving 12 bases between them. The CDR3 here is CASSPGLTYEQYL. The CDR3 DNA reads TGTGCCAGCAGCCCGGGACTTACATACGAGCAGTACTTA.

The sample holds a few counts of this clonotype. As DNA, the CDR3 is TGTGCCAGCACCTCGACAGGAAAAGAGACCCAGTACTTC. It codes for CASTSTGKETQYF. The J gene is TRBJ2-5, the V gene TRBV7-9, with D possibly matching TRBD1 (6 bases). V was clipped by 7 bases and J by 3 bases, with 12 bases between them. CDR1 and CDR2 from the germline V gene are SEHNR and FQNEAQ (reference sequence). The CDR3 covers 13 residues. The full variable domain, rest sourced from reference TRBV7-9 and TRBJ2-5, is DTGVSQNPRHKITKRGQNVTFRCDPISEHNRLYWYRQTLGQGPEFLTYFQNEAQLEKSRLLSDRFSAERPKGSFSTLEIQRTEQGDSAMYLCASTSTGKETQYFGPGTRLLVL.

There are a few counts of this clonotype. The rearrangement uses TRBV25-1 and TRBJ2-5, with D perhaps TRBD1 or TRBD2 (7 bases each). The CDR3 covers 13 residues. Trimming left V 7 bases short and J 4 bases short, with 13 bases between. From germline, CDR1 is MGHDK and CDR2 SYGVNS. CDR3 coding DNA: TGTGCCAGCACTCCCAGGGGGGGAGAGACCCAGTACTTC. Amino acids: CASTPRGGETQYF.

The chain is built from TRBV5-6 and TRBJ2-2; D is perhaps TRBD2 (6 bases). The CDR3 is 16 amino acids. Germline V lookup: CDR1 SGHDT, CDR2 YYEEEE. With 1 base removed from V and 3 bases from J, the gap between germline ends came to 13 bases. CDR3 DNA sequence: TGTGCCAGCAGCTTGACTCCTAGCGACTACACCGGGGAGCTGTTTTTT. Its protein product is CASSLTPSDYTGELFF.

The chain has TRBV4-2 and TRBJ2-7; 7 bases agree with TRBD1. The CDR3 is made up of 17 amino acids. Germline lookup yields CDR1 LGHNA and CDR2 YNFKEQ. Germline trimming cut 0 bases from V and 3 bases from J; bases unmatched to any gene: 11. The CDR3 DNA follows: TGTGCCAGCAGCCAAGATAGACTGGACAGGATATTCTACGAGCAGTACTTC. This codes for CASSQDRLDRIFYEQYF.

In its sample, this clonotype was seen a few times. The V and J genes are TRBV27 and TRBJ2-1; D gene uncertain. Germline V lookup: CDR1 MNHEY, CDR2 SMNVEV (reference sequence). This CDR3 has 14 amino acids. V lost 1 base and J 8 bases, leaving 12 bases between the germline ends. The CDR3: CASSLFFGNHEQFF. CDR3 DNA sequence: TGTGCCAGCAGTTTATTCTTCGGCAACCATGAGCAGTTCTTC.

CDR3 nucleotide sequence: TGTGCCAGCATAACTAGCCCAGGGACAGATACGCAGTATTTT. Amino acids: CASITSPGTDTQYF. The genes are TRBV12-3 or TRBV12-4 and TRBJ2-3, with D possibly TRBD2 on 6 matching bases. The CDR3 consists of 14 residues. Between the trimmed V and J ends, which lost 7 bases and 3 bases, there was a span of 14 bases.

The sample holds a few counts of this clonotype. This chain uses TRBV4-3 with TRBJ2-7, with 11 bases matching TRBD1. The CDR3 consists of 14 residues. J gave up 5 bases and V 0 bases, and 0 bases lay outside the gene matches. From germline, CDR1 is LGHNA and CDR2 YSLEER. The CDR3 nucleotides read TGCGCCAGCAGCCAAGAGGGACAGGGGGACGAGCAGTACTTC. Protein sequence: CASSQEGQGDEQYF.

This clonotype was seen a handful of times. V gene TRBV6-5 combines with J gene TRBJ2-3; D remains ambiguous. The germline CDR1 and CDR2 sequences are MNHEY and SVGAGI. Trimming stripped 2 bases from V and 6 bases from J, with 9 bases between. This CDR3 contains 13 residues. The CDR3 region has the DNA TGTGCCAGCAGTTACAGGGATGGGGATACGCAGTATTTT. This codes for CASSYRDGDTQYF.

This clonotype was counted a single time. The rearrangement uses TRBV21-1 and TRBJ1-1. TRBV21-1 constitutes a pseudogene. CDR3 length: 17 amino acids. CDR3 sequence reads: CASSKECKPIMNTEAFF. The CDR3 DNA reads TGTGCCAGCAGCAAAGAGTGTAAACCGATCATGAACACTGAAGCTTTCTTT.

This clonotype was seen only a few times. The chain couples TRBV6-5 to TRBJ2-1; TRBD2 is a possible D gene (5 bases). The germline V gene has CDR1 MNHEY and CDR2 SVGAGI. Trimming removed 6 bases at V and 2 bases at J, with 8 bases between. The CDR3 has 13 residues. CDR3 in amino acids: CASRDSAYNEQFF. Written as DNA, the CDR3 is TGTGCCAGCAGGGATAGCGCCTACAATGAGCAGTTCTTC.

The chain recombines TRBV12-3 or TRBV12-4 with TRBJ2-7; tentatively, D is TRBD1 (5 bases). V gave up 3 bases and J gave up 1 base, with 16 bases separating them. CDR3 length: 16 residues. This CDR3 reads CASSLSWKQASYEQYF. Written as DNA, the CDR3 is TGTGCCAGCAGTTTGAGTTGGAAACAGGCTTCCTACGAGCAGTACTTC.

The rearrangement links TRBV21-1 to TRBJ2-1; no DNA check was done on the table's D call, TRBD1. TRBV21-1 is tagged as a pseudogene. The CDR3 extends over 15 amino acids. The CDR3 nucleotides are TGTGCCAGCAGCATAGGTGGGGGGGACTACAATGAGCAGTTCTTC. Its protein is CASSIGGGDYNEQFF.

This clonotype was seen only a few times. CDR3 coding DNA: TGTGCCAGCAGTTTGAGGGACGGCCCCTACGAGCAGTACTTC. This encodes CASSLRDGPYEQYF. This chain joins TRBV12-3 or TRBV12-4 and TRBJ2-7, with D possibly being TRBD1 or TRBD2 (5 bases each). This CDR3 has 14 residues. V dropped 3 bases and J dropped 2 bases, with 11 bases sitting between them.